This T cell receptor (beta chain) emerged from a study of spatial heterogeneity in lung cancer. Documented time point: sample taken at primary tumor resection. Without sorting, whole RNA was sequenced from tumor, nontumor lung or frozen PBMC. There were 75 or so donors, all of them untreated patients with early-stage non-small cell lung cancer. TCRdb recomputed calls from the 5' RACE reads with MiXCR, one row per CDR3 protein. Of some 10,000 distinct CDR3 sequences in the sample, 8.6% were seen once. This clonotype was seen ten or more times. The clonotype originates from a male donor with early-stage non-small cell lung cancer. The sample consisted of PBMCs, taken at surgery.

CDR3 in amino acids: CASSQETVTLPNYGYTF. CDR3 sequence (DNA): TGTGCCAGCAGCCAAGAGACAGTAACCCTGCCTAACTATGGCTACACCTTC. V gene TRBV4-2 combines with J gene TRBJ1-2; TRBD1 might be the D (5 bases). Trimming stripped 0 bases from V and 0 bases from J, with 14 bases between. The germline gives CDR1 LGHNA, CDR2 YNFKEQ. The CDR3 sequence is 17 residues long.